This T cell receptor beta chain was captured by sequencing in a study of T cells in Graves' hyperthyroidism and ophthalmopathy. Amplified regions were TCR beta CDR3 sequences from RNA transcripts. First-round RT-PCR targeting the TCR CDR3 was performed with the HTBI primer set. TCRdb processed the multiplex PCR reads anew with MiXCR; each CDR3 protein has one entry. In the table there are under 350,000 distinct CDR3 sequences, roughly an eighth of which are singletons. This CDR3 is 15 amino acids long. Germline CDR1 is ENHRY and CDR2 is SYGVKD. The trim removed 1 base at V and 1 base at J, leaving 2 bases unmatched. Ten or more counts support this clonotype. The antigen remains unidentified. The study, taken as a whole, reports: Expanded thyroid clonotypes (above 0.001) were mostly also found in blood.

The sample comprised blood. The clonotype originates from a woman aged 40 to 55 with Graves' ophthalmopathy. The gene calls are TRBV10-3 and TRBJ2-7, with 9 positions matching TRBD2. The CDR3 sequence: CAISELRGGSYEQYF. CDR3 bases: TGTGCCATCAGTGAGTTGCGGGGGGGTTCCTACGAGCAGTACTTC.